These 24 T cell receptor beta chains came from one sample sequenced in a study of T-cell reconstitution after alpha-beta-depleted transplantation in children. TCRbeta library construction was performed incorporating unique molecular identifiers. MiXCR, run by TCRdb on the PCR reads, gives a single entry per CDR3 protein. The sample includes hundreds of thousands of distinct CDR3 sequences, approximately 12% of them seen just once. The sample in question was PBMCs, mostly from graft donor cells, obtained 360 days after TCRalphabeta/CD19-depleted stem cell transplant. These receptors originate from a male patient aged 10 to 17 who had a stem cell transplant for acute myeloid leukemia, so the T cells may come from the graft donor.

In this sample, this clonotype turned up a few times. The genes are TRBV7-2 and TRBJ2-7; 8 bases are shared with TRBD1. V gave up 3 bases and J gave up 2 bases; unmatched junction bases: 9. This CDR3 contains 16 residues. Looked up from germline, CDR1 is SGHTA and CDR2 is FQGNSA. The CDR3 reads CASSFPSGTGTYEQYF. The CDR3 coding sequence is TGTGCCAGCAGCTTCCCATCGGGGACAGGAACCTACGAGCAGTACTTC.

A remark on this clonotype: With a much larger clone just one base away, this may be a read error. The chain links TRBV6-2 or TRBV6-3 to TRBJ2-7, with D perhaps matching TRBD2 (6 bases). The CDR3 length is 12 residues. Per the germline V gene, CDR1 is MNHEY and CDR2 is SVGEGT. Trimming took off 10 bases at V and 7 bases at J, with 17 bases between the two ends. Here the CDR3 reads CATVDYPSEQYF. CDR3 bases: TGTGCCACCGTGGACTATCCCTCGGAGCAGTACTTC.

A few counts support this clonotype. The genes are TRBV7-6 and TRBJ2-7; D is possibly TRBD2 (7 bases). The V end lost 5 bases, the J end lost 4 bases, and 21 bases lay between the germline ends. Germline-derived CDR1 and CDR2 are SGHVS and FNYEAQ. This CDR3 region has 16 residues. The CDR3 region has the DNA TGTGCCAGCAGCCAAGGGGGGGGGTCCAGTGGGTACGAGCAGTACTTC. This gives the protein CASSQGGGSSGYEQYF.

This clonotype showed up just a few times. The gene calls are TRBV5-1 and TRBJ2-1; 7 bases are a match to TRBD2. The CDR3 is made up of 14 amino acids. Trimming at V came to 4 bases and at J to 1 base, leaving 2 bases not matched to a gene. Germline assignment: CDR1 SGHRS and CDR2 YFSETQ. For the CDR3, the DNA is TGCGCCAGCAGCCCGGGACTATCCTACAATGAGCAGTTCTTC. This codes for CASSPGLSYNEQFF.

This clonotype has at least ten counts. This rearrangement joins TRBV5-1 to TRBJ2-3; no clear D. The CDR3 is made up of 13 amino acids. Between the trimmed V and J ends, which lost 5 bases and 0 bases, there was a span of 7 bases. The germline gives CDR1 SGHRS, CDR2 YFSETQ. In DNA, the CDR3 is TGCGCCAGCAGGCAAGGGAGCACAGATACGCAGTATTTT. Protein: CASRQGSTDTQYF.

The rearrangement links TRBV5-1 to TRBJ2-2; 9 bases fit TRBD2. The germline V gene encodes CDR1 SGHRS and CDR2 YFSETQ. CDR3 length: 16 residues. With 0 bases clipped from V and 5 bases from J, the junction kept 5 bases outside the gene matches. The CDR3 sequence: CASSLEVAGETGELFF. CDR3 nucleotide sequence: TGCGCCAGCAGCTTGGAAGTAGCGGGAGAGACCGGGGAGCTGTTTTTT.

The chain has TRBV6-2 or TRBV6-3 and TRBJ2-1, with D possibly called TRBD1 or TRBD2 (7 bases each). Germline assignment: CDR1 MNHEY and CDR2 SVGEGT. CDR3 length: 22 residues. V lost 5 bases to trimming and J lost 6 bases, with 38 bases between them. This chain's CDR3 is CASSIPLVVQDRLGRGVNEQFF. Written as DNA, the CDR3 is TGTGCCAGCAGTATACCGTTGGTGGTACAGGACAGGTTAGGGAGGGGGGTCAATGAGCAGTTCTTC.

V is TRBV27 and J is TRBJ2-7, with 8 positions matching TRBD2. Looked up from germline, CDR1 is MNHEY and CDR2 is SMNVEV (reference sequence). The CDR3 totals 15 residues. V was clipped by 6 bases and J by 2 bases; unmatched bases: 9. The CDR3 loop is CASRKLAVAPYEQYF. CDR3 nucleotide sequence: TGTGCCAGCAGGAAACTAGCGGTAGCCCCCTACGAGCAGTACTTC.

This clonotype was picked up many times. V is TRBV27 and J is TRBJ2-4; tentative D call: TRBD2 (5 bases). The germline V gene has CDR1 MNHEY and CDR2 SMNVEV (reference sequence). The CDR3 is 15 amino acids. V was pared by 5 bases and J by 0 bases, with 11 bases between. As DNA, the CDR3 is TGTGCCAGCAGTATGAGCGGTATAGCCAAAAACATTCAGTACTTC. Translated, it gives CASSMSGIAKNIQYF.

The rearrangement links TRBV7-8 to TRBJ2-1, with 10 positions matching TRBD2. This CDR3 has 16 residues. CDR1 is SGHVS and CDR2 is FQNEAQ in the germline V gene. V shed 3 bases, J shed 7 bases, and the junction held 9 bases outside the gene matches. As DNA, the CDR3 is TGTGCCAGCAGCTTCCGGTCGTTAGCGGGAGGAAATGAGCAGTTCTTC. Its protein is CASSFRSLAGGNEQFF.

This chain connects TRBV6-1 to TRBJ2-5, with D unclear. With 8 bases removed from V and 7 bases from J, the gap between germline ends came to 14 bases. The CDR3 totals 12 residues. CDR1 and CDR2 from the germline V gene are MNHNS and SASEGT. The CDR3 sequence: CASLRPSRTQYF. In DNA form, the CDR3 reads TGTGCCAGCCTACGACCATCACGGACCCAGTACTTC.

J is TRBJ2-7 and V is TRBV4-3; D is unresolved. The CDR3 length is 15 residues. Germline-derived CDR1 and CDR2 are LGHNA and YSLEER. V was trimmed by 1 base and J by 4 bases, leaving 14 bases between them. CDR3: CASSQGPHSNYEQYF. Written as DNA, the CDR3 is TGCGCCAGCAGCCAAGGGCCCCACTCAAATTACGAGCAGTACTTC.

A few counts support this clonotype. This chain links TRBV10-3 with TRBJ2-1; D call uncertain. The CDR3 extends over 13 amino acids. Trimming left V 8 bases short and J 4 bases short, with 12 bases between. The germline V gene has CDR1 ENHRY and CDR2 SYGVKD. The CDR3, as DNA: TGTGCCATCGCAAGGGAAGATTACAATGAGCAGTTCTTC. Residues: CAIAREDYNEQFF.

This clonotype was seen at least ten times. A read error is likely, as this CDR3 ends without the conserved phenylalanine or tryptophan. No DNA is shown, since the ends of the CDR3 on it are uncertain; the CDR3 is the one TCRdb lists. The rearrangement uses TRBV5-5 and TRBJ2-5. Per germline, CDR1 SGHKS and CDR2 YYEKEE (reference sequence). The CDR3 comprises 11 residues, both ends counted. CDR3 sequence: CASSLNPTPKA.

This clonotype occurred a few times. The rearrangement uses TRBV20-1 and TRBJ2-7, with D perhaps TRBD1 (5 bases). The CDR3 runs 14 residues. Germline V CDR1 and CDR2: DFQATT, SNEGSKA (reference sequence). With 3 bases removed from V and 1 base from J, the gap between germline ends came to 13 bases. CDR3 sequence (DNA): TGCAGTGCTAGTGTCCAGGGCGCATCCTACGAGCAGTACTTC. Its protein is CSASVQGASYEQYF.

The chain employs TRBV4-2 and TRBJ2-1; D is unresolved. CDR1 is LGHNA and CDR2 is YNFKEQ in the germline V gene. V was cut by 0 bases and J by 9 bases, with 12 bases left in between. The CDR3 contains 14 residues. The CDR3 reads CASSQESPPLEQFF. DNA of the CDR3: TGTGCCAGCAGCCAAGAGAGTCCCCCCCTTGAGCAGTTCTTC.

This chain links TRBV5-1 with TRBJ2-1; D possibly matches TRBD1 or TRBD2 (5 bases each). This CDR3 is built from 15 residues. Germline-derived CDR1 and CDR2 are SGHRS and YFSETQ. V dropped 4 bases and J dropped 5 bases, with 16 bases sitting between them. CDR3 protein: CASSPGTKLNNEQFF. CDR3 DNA sequence: TGCGCCAGCAGCCCTGGGACGAAACTAAACAATGAGCAGTTCTTC. The full variable domain, its missing parts supplied by reference TRBV5-1 and TRBJ2-1, is KAGVTQTPRYLIKTRGQQVTLSCSPISGHRSVSWYQQTPGQGLQFLFEYFSETQRNKGNFPGRFSGRQFSNSRSEMNVSTLELGDSALYLCASSPGTKLNNEQFFGPGTRLTVL.

The chain combines TRBV29-1 with TRBJ2-1; TRBD2 matches 13 bases. This CDR3 is 14 amino acids long. CDR1 and CDR2 from the germline V gene are SQVTM and ANQGSEA. The V and J ends lost 4 bases and 7 bases, in that order; junction bases with no gene match: 4. The DNA for the CDR3 is TGCAGCGTTGTCGGGACTAGCGGGACTAATGAGCAGTTCTTC. Translated: CSVVGTSGTNEQFF.

This clonotype was observed a few times. The chain links TRBV6-2 or TRBV6-3 to TRBJ2-7; no reliable D call. Germline CDR1 is MNHEY and CDR2 is SVGEGT. This CDR3 contains 17 residues. V was clipped by 2 bases and J by 0 bases, with 17 bases between them. In nucleotides, the CDR3 is TGTGCCAGCAGTTACGGAAGTCCAGGCGGTCCCTCCTACGAGCAGTACTTC. Its translation: CASSYGSPGGPSYEQYF.

V usage is TRBV6-2 or TRBV6-3 and J usage is TRBJ2-2; D not certain. Germline V gene lookup returns CDR1 MNHEY and CDR2 SVGEGT. CDR3 length equals 14 residues. V lost 7 bases to trimming and J lost 1 base, with 10 bases between them. The CDR3 loop reads CASTKTGNTGELFF. The CDR3 nucleotides are TGTGCCAGCACCAAGACTGGGAACACCGGGGAGCTGTTTTTT.

This clonotype has just a few counts. This rearrangement joins TRBV29-1 to TRBJ1-1; no clear D gene. The CDR3 is 13 residues long. The germline gives CDR1 SQVTM, CDR2 ANQGSEA. V lost 4 bases, J lost 1 base, and 10 bases lay in between. The CDR3 loop reads CSVGLDGNTEAFF. The CDR3 DNA reads as TGCAGCGTTGGACTGGACGGGAACACTGAAGCTTTCTTT.

The rearrangement uses TRBV30 and TRBJ2-1, with D possibly being TRBD2 (6 bases). Germline CDR1 reads GTSNPN; CDR2 reads SVGIG (reference sequence). Trimming left V 0 bases short and J 9 bases short, with 15 bases between. This CDR3 region has 14 residues. The CDR3 DNA follows: TGTGCCTGGAGTGTACAAGGGGTGGGAGGTGAGCAGTTCTTC. This translates into CAWSVQGVGGEQFF. Looking up the rest from reference TRBV30 and TRBJ2-1 gives the full variable domain: SQTIHQWPATLVQPVGSPLSLECTVEGTSNPNLYWYRQAAGRGLQLLFYSVGIGQISSEVPQNLSASRPQDRQFILSSKKLLLSDSGFYLCAWSVQGVGGEQFFGPGTRLTVL.

Ten or more counts support this clonotype. The chain combines TRBV28 with TRBJ2-5, with 8 bases aligning to TRBD1. This CDR3 is 17 amino acids long. V shed 2 bases, J shed 4 bases, and the junction held 12 bases outside the gene matches. Germline-derived CDR1 and CDR2 are MDHEN and SYDVKM. The CDR3 loop is CASSLLSAGGAGETQYF. The CDR3 coding sequence is TGTGCCAGCAGTTTACTTTCGGCAGGGGGCGCGGGAGAGACCCAGTACTTC.

V gene TRBV19 combines with J gene TRBJ2-1; TRBD1 agrees at 7 bases. The junction had 4 bases not matched to a gene; V was cut back by 8 bases and J by 9 bases. CDR3 length equals 11 residues. Per the germline V gene, CDR1 is LNHDA and CDR2 is SQIVND (reference sequence). In nucleotides, the CDR3 is TGTGCCAGTCAGGGGGTCAGTGAGCAGTTCTTC. This sequence encodes CASQGVSEQFF.